The 32 T cell receptor beta chains below were found in one sample sequenced in a study of T cells expressing NK-cell markers (dated by TCRdb to the early 2020s). The library was made by 5' RACE. Instrument used: Illumina HiSeq 2000. Following reprocessing of the reads by TCRdb, the data hold one row per CDR3 protein sequence and no DNA is available. The table of this sample itemizes 150,000 to 160,000 distinct CDR3 sequences. The leading ten clones occupy 37% of the sample. Sequences were obtained from blood T cells: a sorted CD56 or NKG2C T cell subset, CD4+ or CD8+ T cells, or bulk PBMC T cells (not recorded which). The receptors stem from a woman between 50 and 59 years old in good health. Donor details come from another sample of the same person, matched by shared clones.

The J gene is TRBJ2-2, the V gene TRBV6-1; lacking DNA, the TRBD2 call made by TCRdb goes unchecked. The CDR3 has 16 residues. CDR1 and CDR2 (germline): MNHNS, SASEGT. CDR3 region: CASITSGSRGTGELFF.

This chain connects TRBV20-1 to TRBJ2-1; there is no DNA to check the TCRdb D call of TRBD2. Germline V lookup: CDR1 DFQATT, CDR2 SNEGSKA (reference sequence). The CDR3 sequence is 16 residues long. The CDR3 is CSARGSGRRSYNEQFF.

The V and J genes are TRBV14 and TRBJ2-1; the TRBD2 assignment by TCRdb is unverifiable without DNA. Per the germline V gene, CDR1 is SGHDN and CDR2 is FVKESK. The CDR3 spans 16 residues. The CDR3 sequence: CASSPLDYLAYNEQFF.

This chain uses TRBV7-9 with TRBJ2-5; checking the TCRdb D call of TRBD1 is not possible without DNA. The length of the CDR3 is 17 residues. Germline-derived CDR1 and CDR2 are SEHNR and FQNEAQ (reference sequence). The CDR3 here is CASSFRGAGAVQETQYF.

The gene calls are TRBV12-3 or TRBV12-4 and TRBJ2-1; the D call from TCRdb, TRBD1, cannot be confirmed without DNA. There are 16 residues in the CDR3. The CDR3 loop is CASSLEGMSSYNEQFF.

The V call is TRBV6-5, the J call TRBJ1-2. The CDR3 is 13 amino acids. Germline-derived CDR1 and CDR2 are MNHEY and SVGAGI. This chain's CDR3 is CASSYKDNYGYTF.

This sequence joins TRBV14 and TRBJ2-1; there is no DNA to check the TCRdb D call of TRBD2. Germline assignment: CDR1 SGHDN and CDR2 FVKESK. The CDR3 runs to 13 residues. This CDR3 reads CASSPTSYHEQFF.

The genes are TRBV20-1 and TRBJ1-5. Looked up from germline, CDR1 is DFQATT and CDR2 is SNEGSKA (reference sequence). CDR3 length equals 11 residues. CDR3 region: CSAVKSQPQHF.

The chain is built from TRBV4-1 and TRBJ2-3. This CDR3 region has 14 residues. Germline CDR1 reads MGHRA; CDR2 reads YSYEKL. CDR3 protein: CASSQVFTRDTQYF.

The rearrangement uses TRBV5-5 and TRBJ1-5; TCRdb picks TRBD1, but there is no DNA to check that call. This CDR3 has 15 amino acids. Germline-derived CDR1 and CDR2 are SGHKS and YYEKEE (reference sequence). The chain's CDR3 is CASSLTGRGNQPQHF.

CDR3 region: CASSFGHSSSYNEQFF. The V call is TRBV7-7, the J call TRBJ2-1; the D call from TCRdb, TRBD2, cannot be confirmed without DNA. Germline CDR1 reads SSHAT; CDR2 reads FNYEAQ (reference sequence). The CDR3 is 16 residues long.

The gene calls are TRBV24-1 and TRBJ2-7; as DNA is missing, the TRBD2 call by TCRdb cannot be tested. Germline V gene sequence: CDR1 KGHDR, CDR2 SFDVKD. The CDR3 has 15 residues. The CDR3 protein is CATSDPGTSPYEQYF.

The chain uses TRBV5-1 and TRBJ2-3; TCRdb proposes TRBD1, but this gene call is untestable without DNA. The CDR3 has 15 amino acids. Per germline, CDR1 SGHRS and CDR2 YFSETQ. The CDR3: CASSRDLSSTDTQYF. The variable domain in full, completed from reference TRBV5-1 and TRBJ2-3, reads KAGVTQTPRYLIKTRGQQVTLSCSPISGHRSVSWYQQTPGQGLQFLFEYFSETQRNKGNFPGRFSGRQFSNSRSEMNVSTLELGDSALYLCASSRDLSSTDTQYFGPGTRLTVL.

The J gene is TRBJ2-7, the V gene TRBV2. Looked up from germline, CDR1 is SNHLY and CDR2 is FYNNEI. There are 15 residues in the CDR3. This CDR3 is CASSEARGNSYEQYF.

This chain uses TRBV9 with TRBJ2-1. This CDR3 contains 14 residues. Germline V CDR1 and CDR2: SGDLS, YYNGEE. The CDR3 reads CASSDSGSYNEQFF.

The chain joins TRBV7-2 to TRBJ2-5; no DNA is available, so the TRBD2 call from TCRdb remains unchecked. The CDR3 extends over 18 amino acids. Germline assignment: CDR1 SGHTA and CDR2 FQGNSA. This CDR3 is CASSLAGTSGNLQETQYF.

The chain has TRBV19 and TRBJ1-1; there is no DNA to check the TCRdb D call of TRBD1. The germline gives CDR1 LNHDA, CDR2 SQIVND (reference sequence). This CDR3 has 14 amino acids. The CDR3 region is CASSIGQGNTEAFF.

The chain employs TRBV10-2 and TRBJ2-5; TCRdb picks TRBD2, but there is no DNA to check that call. The CDR3 totals 14 residues. CDR1 is WSHSY and CDR2 is SAAADI in the germline V gene. This CDR3 reads CASVSAGAAETQYF.

The rearrangement uses TRBV9 and TRBJ2-1. CDR1 SGDLS and CDR2 YYNGEE come from the germline V gene. This CDR3 has 15 amino acids. CDR3 sequence: CASSPSISSINEQFF.

V and J are TRBV15 and TRBJ1-5; TCRdb returns TRBD1, unconfirmable since there is no DNA. CDR3 size: 15 residues. Germline V gene sequence: CDR1 LNHNV, CDR2 YYDKDF (reference sequence). The CDR3 protein is CATSSDRGPNQPQHF.

V is TRBV27 and J is TRBJ2-3; the D call from TCRdb, TRBD2, cannot be confirmed without DNA. The CDR3 contains 14 residues. CDR1 and CDR2 from the germline V gene are MNHEY and SMNVEV (reference sequence). CDR3 protein: CASSLRENTDTQYF.

The rearrangement links TRBV6-5 to TRBJ1-1; TCRdb calls TRBD1, which cannot be checked without DNA. The CDR3 is 15 amino acids. Germline values: CDR1 MNHEY, CDR2 SVGAGI. CDR3 in amino acids: CASSPRTGTKTEAFF.

This chain connects TRBV29-1 to TRBJ2-1. Germline V gene lookup returns CDR1 SQVTM and CDR2 ANQGSEA. The CDR3 runs to 14 residues. The CDR3 sequence: CSVVNSQYFNEQFF.

V gene TRBV20-1 combines with J gene TRBJ2-4; TCRdb picks TRBD2, but there is no DNA to check that call. The V gene's germline CDR1 is DFQATT and CDR2 SNEGSKA (reference sequence). The CDR3 length is 15 residues. The CDR3 loop reads CSASTGLLAKNIQYF.

CDR3 sequence: CAISGTSGSPELFF. The genes are TRBV10-3 and TRBJ2-2; TCRdb's D call of TRBD2 is untestable without DNA. The CDR3 has 14 residues. Germline V gene sequence: CDR1 ENHRY, CDR2 SYGVKD.

The chain joins TRBV4-1 to TRBJ2-1; TCRdb proposes TRBD2, but this gene call is untestable without DNA. Germline V gives CDR1 MGHRA, CDR2 YSYEKL. The CDR3 runs to 16 residues. CDR3 sequence reads: CASSFLSGSPRSEQFF.

V and J are TRBV11-2 and TRBJ1-2. This CDR3 spans 14 amino acids. CDR1 and CDR2 (germline): SGHAT, FQNNGV. The CDR3 region is CASTPPDISRGYTF.

V is TRBV27 and J is TRBJ2-6; the TRBD1 assignment by TCRdb is unverifiable without DNA. This CDR3 comprises 18 residues. Looked up from germline, CDR1 is MNHEY and CDR2 is SMNVEV (reference sequence). The CDR3 loop reads CASSPPPGQSSGANVLTF.

The rearrangement joins TRBV27 to TRBJ2-7; TCRdb's D call, TRBD1, is unchecked because there is no DNA. The germline gives CDR1 MNHEY, CDR2 SMNVEV (reference sequence). The CDR3 sequence is 14 residues long. This CDR3 is CASSLNQGDYEQYF.

The chain links TRBV4-1 to TRBJ2-3; the TCRdb call, TRBD2, lacks DNA for checking. The CDR3 is made up of 15 amino acids. CDR1 is MGHRA, CDR2 YSYEKL, per germline. CDR3 in amino acids: CASSQDGSSGRSQYF.

This chain uses TRBV10-3 with TRBJ2-1; TCRdb designates TRBD1, a call that cannot be tested without DNA. CDR3 size: 17 residues. CDR1 and CDR2 (germline): ENHRY, SYGVKD. CDR3 amino acids: CAISGRMFGASYNEQFF.

This rearrangement joins TRBV12-3 or TRBV12-4 to TRBJ1-5; the TCRdb D gene call, TRBD1, has no DNA to confirm it. The CDR3 is 14 residues long. The CDR3: CASSPAPSTGPQHF.